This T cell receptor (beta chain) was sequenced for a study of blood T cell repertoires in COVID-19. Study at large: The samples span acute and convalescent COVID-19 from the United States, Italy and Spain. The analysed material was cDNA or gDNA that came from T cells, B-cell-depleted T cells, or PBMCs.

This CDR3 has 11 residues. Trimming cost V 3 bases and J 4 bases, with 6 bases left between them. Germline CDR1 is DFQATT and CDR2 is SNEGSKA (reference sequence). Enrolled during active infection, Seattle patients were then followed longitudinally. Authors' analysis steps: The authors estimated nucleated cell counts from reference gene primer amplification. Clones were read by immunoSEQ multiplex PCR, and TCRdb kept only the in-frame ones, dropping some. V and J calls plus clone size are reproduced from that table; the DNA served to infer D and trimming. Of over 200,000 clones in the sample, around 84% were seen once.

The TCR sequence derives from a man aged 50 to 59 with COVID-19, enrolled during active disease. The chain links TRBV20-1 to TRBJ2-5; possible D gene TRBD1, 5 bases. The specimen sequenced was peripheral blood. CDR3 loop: CSARGLETQYF. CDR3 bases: TGCAGTGCTAGGGGGCTAGAGACCCAGTACTTC.